The sequence of this T cell receptor (beta chain) was determined in a study of cytomegalovirus exposure and HLA in healthy donors. Germline assignment: CDR1 KGHSH and CDR2 LQKENI. With V trimmed by 3 bases and J by 9 bases, 12 bases remained unmatched. The CDR3 extends over 16 amino acids. Researchers ran the PCR with 60 Vbeta and 13 Jbeta primers. The table came from immunoSEQ multiplex PCR; TCRdb's copy has only in-frame clones and leaves some out. The sample consists of some 140,000 clones, roughly four fifths of them appearing once. About this clone itself: Its target is not known.

Study-level points and caveats: In a later analysis, HLA-C alleles had the fewest associated TCRs, DRB1 alleles the most.

The receptor was derived from a man aged 25 to 40 in good health and CMV-seronegative. The chain is built from TRBV18 and TRBJ2-1, with TRBD1 identical over 9 bases. The sequenced material came from PBMCs. CDR3 nucleotide sequence: TGTGCCAGCTCACCTCGGACAGGGGAGGTCTTCACTGAGCAGTTCTTC. Translation gives CASSPRTGEVFTEQFF.